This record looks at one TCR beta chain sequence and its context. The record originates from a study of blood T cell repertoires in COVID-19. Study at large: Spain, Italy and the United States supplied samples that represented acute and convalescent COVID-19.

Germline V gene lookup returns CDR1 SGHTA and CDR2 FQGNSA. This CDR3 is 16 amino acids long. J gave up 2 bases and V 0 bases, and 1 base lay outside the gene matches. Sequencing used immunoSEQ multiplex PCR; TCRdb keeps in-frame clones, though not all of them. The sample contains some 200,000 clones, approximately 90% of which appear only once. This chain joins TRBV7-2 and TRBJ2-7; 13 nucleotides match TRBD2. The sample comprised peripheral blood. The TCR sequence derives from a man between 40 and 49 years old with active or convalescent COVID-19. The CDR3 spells CASSLAGTSGAYEQYF. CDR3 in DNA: TGTGCCAGCAGCTTAGCCGGGACTAGCGGGGCCTACGAGCAGTACTTC. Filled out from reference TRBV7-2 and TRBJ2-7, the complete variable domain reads GAGVSQSPSNKVTEKGKDVELRCDPISGHTALYWYRQSLGQGLEFLIYFQGNSAPDKSGLPSDRFSAERTGGSVSTLTIQRTQQEDSAVYLCASSLAGTSGAYEQYFGPGTRLTVT.